The 28 T cell receptor beta chains below were found in one sample sequenced in a study of blood T cell repertoires in COVID-19. Assay: immunoSEQ multiplex PCR; the TCRdb copy retains only in-frame clones and omits some. The table lists about 150,000 clones, about four fifths of them singletons. What was sequenced was peripheral blood. The receptors come from a woman at least 80 years old with acute or convalescent COVID-19.

This chain connects TRBV7-2 to TRBJ2-5; 9 bases are a match to TRBD1. Germline loops: CDR1 SGHTA, CDR2 FQGNSA. J lost 1 base, V lost 2 bases, and 8 bases had no gene match. The CDR3 has 17 residues. The CDR3 reads CASSLRVETGGQETQYF. CDR3 nucleotide sequence: TGTGCCAGCAGCTTAAGAGTAGAGACAGGGGGCCAAGAGACCCAGTACTTC.

As to this clone: The junction does not match germline at one end; this may be a read error. The chain uses TRBV7-7 and TRBJ2-5, with 13 bases lining up with TRBD2. Germline V gene lookup returns CDR1 SSHAT and CDR2 FNYEAQ (reference sequence). The CDR3 sequence is 15 residues long. CDR3 residues: CASSPRTSGGETQYF. The CDR3, as DNA: TGTGCTAGCAGCCCACGGACTAGCGGGGGAGAGACCCAGTACTTC.

The chain employs TRBV5-1 and TRBJ2-3; TRBD1 agrees at 7 bases. CDR3 length: 14 amino acids. Trimming at V came to 5 bases and at J to 2 bases, leaving 5 bases not matched to a gene. The germline V gene has CDR1 SGHRS and CDR2 YFSETQ. CDR3 protein: CASRPGTVTDTQYF. The CDR3 DNA reads as TGCGCCAGCAGACCCGGGACAGTCACAGATACGCAGTATTTT.

The chain recombines TRBV9 with TRBJ1-6, with D possibly TRBD1 on 5 matching bases. The V gene's germline CDR1 is SGDLS and CDR2 YYNGEE. V dropped 7 bases and J dropped 7 bases, with 21 bases sitting between them. The CDR3 loop spans 16 amino acids. The DNA for the CDR3 is TGTGCCAGCCGCGATATGGCAGGGTCCCAAAATTCACCCCTCCACTTT. This encodes CASRDMAGSQNSPLHF. Full variable domain (missing parts from reference TRBV9 and TRBJ1-6): DSGVTQTPKHLITATGQRVTLRCSPRSGDLSVYWYQQSLDQGLQFLIQYYNGEERAKGNILERFSAQQFPDLHSELNLSSLELGDSALYFCASRDMAGSQNSPLHFGNGTRLTVT.

This rearrangement joins TRBV6-2 or TRBV6-3 to TRBJ2-2, with D hard to call. Germline assignment: CDR1 MNHEY and CDR2 SVGEGT. Trimming removed 2 bases at V and 4 bases at J, with 8 bases between. The CDR3 is 14 amino acids. The CDR3 spells CASSYPPGTGELFF. In nucleotides, the CDR3 is TGTGCCAGCAGTTACCCCCCAGGCACCGGGGAGCTGTTTTTT.

The chain employs TRBV6-6 and TRBJ1-5; D not resolved. Between the trimmed V and J ends, which lost 5 bases and 4 bases, there was a span of 12 bases. The CDR3 has 14 residues. Germline V CDR1 and CDR2: MNHNY, SVGAGI (reference sequence). CDR3 in DNA: TGTGCCAGCAGTCCCGGGAGAATTAATCAGCCCCAGCATTTT. The encoded protein is CASSPGRINQPQHF.

This rearrangement joins TRBV3-1 (or the pseudogene TRBV3-2) to TRBJ1-2; D gene uncertain. CDR3 size: 15 residues. Per the germline V gene, CDR1 is LGHDT and CDR2 is YNNKEL (reference sequence). V was cut by 2 bases and J by 3 bases, with 13 bases left in between. CDR3 region: CASSQISASDYGYTF. DNA of the CDR3: TGTGCCAGCAGCCAAATAAGTGCCTCAGACTATGGCTACACCTTC.

The gene calls are TRBV11-1 and TRBJ2-1; TRBD2 matches 8 bases. This CDR3 spans 15 amino acids. V lost 1 base and J lost 9; bases outside the gene matches: 8. Per the germline V gene, CDR1 is SGHAT and CDR2 is FQDESV (reference sequence). CDR3 region: CASSLDGGETGEQFF. Here the CDR3 DNA reads TGTGCCAGCAGCTTAGACGGGGGGGAGACTGGTGAGCAGTTCTTC.

The V and J genes are TRBV7-6 and TRBJ1-4; the D is unclear. CDR1 is SGHVS and CDR2 is FNYEAQ in the germline V gene. With 2 bases removed from V and 1 base from J, the gap between germline ends came to 17 bases. The CDR3 is 18 residues long. This CDR3 is CASSLSSVGGVTNEKLFF. In DNA, the CDR3 is TGTGCCAGCAGCTTAAGTTCTGTAGGAGGTGTAACTAATGAAAAACTGTTTTTT.

In its sample, this clone was seen a few times. This chain links TRBV5-4 with TRBJ2-5; TRBD2 matches at 8 bases. Germline CDR1 and CDR2: SGHNT and YYREEE (reference sequence). The CDR3 is made up of 14 amino acids. V shed 0 bases, J shed 3 bases, and the junction held 1 base outside the gene matches. This chain's CDR3 is CASSLGGGKETQYF. The CDR3 nucleotides read TGTGCCAGCAGCTTGGGCGGGGGGAAAGAGACCCAGTACTTC.

A few counts support this clone. CDR3 sequence (DNA): TGTGCCACCAGCAGAATTGGACAGCCACGTGAAAAACTGTTTTTT. Its protein is CATSRIGQPREKLFF. V is TRBV15 and J is TRBJ1-4; tentative D call: TRBD1 (6 bases). The CDR3 loop spans 15 amino acids. Deletions cut 2 bases from V and 7 bases from J, with 14 bases between. Germline V CDR1 and CDR2: LNHNV, YYDKDF (reference sequence).

The chain joins TRBV5-8 to TRBJ1-5; possibly TRBD1 for D (5 bases). Germline V gene lookup returns CDR1 SGHTS and CDR2 YDEGEE. The CDR3 spans 14 residues. V dropped 0 bases and J dropped 6 bases, with 10 bases sitting between them. CDR3 region: CASSLGEGVQPQHF. The CDR3 nucleotides read TGTGCCAGCAGCTTGGGAGAAGGGGTTCAGCCCCAGCATTTT.

This clone appeared a single time. The chain has TRBV6-6 and TRBJ1-1, with TRBD1 as a possible D gene (5 bases). The germline CDR1 and CDR2 sequences are MNHNY and SVGAGI (reference sequence). The CDR3 runs to 15 residues. V was pared by 7 bases and J by 1 base, with 16 bases between. The CDR3 region has the DNA TGTGCCAGCAAGCGGGACGGCGGGGGGAACACTGAAGCTTTCTTT. This encodes CASKRDGGGNTEAFF.

The rearrangement links TRBV3-1 (or the pseudogene TRBV3-2) to TRBJ1-1; 9 nucleotides agree with TRBD1. Losses at the gene ends were 4 bases for V and 10 bases for J; bases not matched to a gene: 4. This CDR3 has 12 residues. Germline CDR1 reads LGHDT; CDR2 reads YNNKEL (reference sequence). DNA of the CDR3: TGTGCCAGCAGCCGGACAGGGGAAAGAGCTTTCTTT. It encodes CASSRTGERAFF.

This chain links TRBV28 with TRBJ1-2; TRBD1 matches at 9 bases. Unmatched junction bases numbered 7, after V lost 0 bases and J lost 5 bases. There are 16 residues in the CDR3. The germline V gene has CDR1 MDHEN and CDR2 SYDVKM. The CDR3 spells CASSLWDRGMGYGYTF. CDR3 sequence (DNA): TGTGCCAGCAGTTTATGGGACAGGGGTATGGGATATGGCTACACCTTC.

J is TRBJ1-2 and V is TRBV10-3; D call uncertain. Germline CDR1 ENHRY, CDR2 SYGVKD. V was trimmed by 7 bases and J by 1 base, leaving 7 bases between them. This CDR3 is 12 amino acids long. The CDR3 nucleotides read TGTGCCATCACGGAGGGTAACTATGGCTACACCTTC. Translating gives CAITEGNYGYTF.

The chain has TRBV10-1 and TRBJ2-3; D possibly corresponds to TRBD1 (5 bases). Germline V CDR1 and CDR2: WNHNN, SYGVQD (reference sequence). With 5 bases removed from V and 2 bases from J, the gap between germline ends came to 11 bases. CDR3 length equals 14 residues. The chain's CDR3 is CASSHRLITDTQYF. In DNA form, the CDR3 reads TGCGCCAGCAGTCACAGGCTGATCACAGATACGCAGTATTTT.

V usage is TRBV6-5 and J usage is TRBJ2-3; D gene uncertain. Germline V gives CDR1 MNHEY, CDR2 SVGAGI. The CDR3 has 11 amino acids. V lost 3 bases and J lost 13, with 11 bases in between. CDR3 nucleotides: TGTGCCAGCAGTTATCCAGGTAAGAAGTATTTT. Protein sequence: CASSYPGKKYF.

This clone was seen only once. Other nucleotide sequences from this sample produce the same CDR3. The chain is built from TRBV2 and TRBJ1-5; D not resolved. V gave up 3 bases and J gave up 0 bases, with 6 bases separating them. In germline, CDR1 is SNHLY, CDR2 FYNNEI. The CDR3 is 14 residues long. Written as DNA, the CDR3 is TGTGCCAGCAGTGAGGGCCTTAGCAATCAGCCCCAGCATTTT. This codes for CASSEGLSNQPQHF. Full variable domain (missing parts from reference TRBV2 and TRBJ1-5): EPEVTQTPSHQVTQMGQEVILRCVPISNHLYFYWYRQILGQKVEFLVSFYNNEISEKSEIFDDQFSVERPDGSNFTLKIRSTKLEDSAMYFCASSEGLSNQPQHFGDGTRLSIL.

The genes are TRBV27 and TRBJ2-5; D gene uncertain. CDR1 is MNHEY and CDR2 is SMNVEV in the germline V gene (reference sequence). The CDR3 extends over 15 amino acids. Deletions cut 3 bases from V and 2 bases from J, with 13 bases between. The DNA for the CDR3 is TGTGCCAGCAGTTTCACCCCTTTTCGGCAAGAGACCCAGTACTTC. Its translation is CASSFTPFRQETQYF.

The rearrangement links TRBV30 to TRBJ2-7; 7 bases match TRBD2. V was pared by 0 bases and J by 2 bases, with 4 bases of the junction left unmatched. Germline loops: CDR1 GTSNPN, CDR2 SVGIG (reference sequence). The CDR3 length is 14 residues. The CDR3 sequence is CAWSVHAGAYEQYF. CDR3 DNA sequence: TGTGCCTGGAGTGTACACGCGGGGGCCTACGAGCAGTACTTC.

This chain links TRBV19 with TRBJ1-1; D remains unclear. Germline lookup yields CDR1 LNHDA and CDR2 SQIVND (reference sequence). With 4 bases removed from V and 7 bases from J, the gap between germline ends came to 16 bases. The CDR3 has 14 amino acids. The CDR3 DNA reads as TGTGCCAGTAGTAAATTGTTACTTGGGCGTGAAGCTTTCTTT. Amino acid sequence: CASSKLLLGREAFF.

The V and J genes are TRBV3-1 (or the pseudogene TRBV3-2) and TRBJ1-5; D uncertain. Germline-derived CDR1 and CDR2 are LGHDT and YNNKEL (reference sequence). The length of the CDR3 is 14 residues. V lost 0 bases and J 1 base, leaving 4 bases between the germline ends. This CDR3 is CASSQDRSNQPQHF. CDR3 DNA: TGTGCCAGCAGCCAAGACAGAAGCAATCAGCCCCAGCATTTT.

The CDR3 bases are TGTGCCAGCTCGCGGGGAAGTGGTTCACCCCTCCACTTT. It yields the protein CASSRGSGSPLHF. The chain recombines TRBV11-2 with TRBJ1-6; D is unresolved. Trimming took off 8 bases at V and 9 bases at J, with 14 bases between the two ends. Germline loops: CDR1 SGHAT, CDR2 FQNNGV. The CDR3 has 13 residues.

J is TRBJ2-3 and V is TRBV7-9, with TRBD2 matching 11 bases. CDR1 and CDR2 (germline): SEHNR, FQNEAQ (reference sequence). V shed 4 bases, J shed 7 bases, and the junction held 10 bases outside the gene matches. CDR3 size: 16 residues. The CDR3 region has the DNA TGTGCCAGCAGCTGGGGTAGCGGGAGGGCTGCGAATACGCAGTATTTT. It encodes CASSWGSGRAANTQYF.

V usage is TRBV11-2 and J usage is TRBJ1-3; D ambiguous. The germline V gene has CDR1 SGHAT and CDR2 FQNNGV. The CDR3 sequence is 12 residues long. The V and J ends lost 5 bases and 4 bases respectively, with 6 bases between them. The CDR3 nucleotides read TGTGCCAGCAGCCCTGCGGGAAACACCATATATTTT. Encoded protein: CASSPAGNTIYF. The full variable domain, rest sourced from reference TRBV11-2 and TRBJ1-3, is EAGVAQSPRYKIIEKRQSVAFWCNPISGHATLYWYQQILGQGPKLLIQFQNNGVVDDSQLPKDRFSAERLKGVDSTLKIQPAKLEDSAVYLCASSPAGNTIYFGEGSWLTVV.

This rearrangement joins TRBV19 to TRBJ1-1; TRBD1 agrees at 7 bases. CDR3 length: 16 amino acids. V gave up 4 bases and J gave up 4 bases; unmatched junction bases: 12. Germline V gene data show CDR1 as LNHDA and CDR2 as SQIVND (reference sequence). CDR3 DNA sequence: TGTGCCAGTAGTACCCAACCAGGGGGAGTAGGCACTGAAGCTTTCTTT. It yields the protein CASSTQPGGVGTEAFF.

The chain combines TRBV7-3 with TRBJ2-5; D is possibly TRBD2 (6 bases). Germline V gives CDR1 SGHTA, CDR2 FQGTGA. The CDR3 runs to 13 residues. The V end lost 1 base, the J end lost 5 bases, and 8 bases lay between the germline ends. The CDR3 protein is CASSLIREETQYF. Here the CDR3 DNA reads TGTGCCAGCAGCTTAATTCGGGAGGAGACCCAGTACTTC.